The rows below give T cell receptor beta chains drawn from one sample of a study of regulatory T cells in long-lasting Graves disease. TCRdb re-analysed the multiplex PCR reads in MiXCR, keeping a single row per CDR3 protein. This sample carries fewer than 450,000 distinct CDR3 sequences, about 15% of them seen once, and the ten largest clones take approximately 7.6%. This sample was shared with a second study, whose subject was T cells in Graves' hyperthyroidism and ophthalmopathy.

This sample comprised peripheral blood mononuclear cells (PBMCs), obtained at new diagnosis, from a patient treated with antithyroid drugs. The receptor source for this set is a woman aged 40-49 years with Graves disease. Each CDR3 is given with its conserved first and last residue. The D gene is left open where the match is weak. Some rows have no size entry. The others give once, few or many, or a class for an expanded clone.

>TRBJ2-7|TRBV12-3/TRBV12-4|.|few
CASRHSNYEQYF
TGTGCCAGCAGGCACTCAAACTACGAGCAGTACTTC
>TRBJ2-2|TRBV6-1|TRBD2|.
CASRRAGEGIGELFF
TGTGCCAGCCGGCGGGCGGGAGAGGGAATCGGGGAGCTGTTTTTT
>TRBJ2-7|TRBV28|.|many
CASGGLDTYEQYF
TGTGCCAGCGGGGGCTTGGACACCTACGAGCAGTACTTC
>TRBJ1-1|TRBV15|TRBD1|many
CATRQGENTEAFF
TGTGCCACGAGACAGGGTGAGAACACTGAAGCTTTCTTT
>TRBJ2-1|TRBV20-1|.|.
CSASKTRGPYNEQFF
TGCAGTGCTTCAAAGACTAGAGGCCCTTACAATGAGCAGTTCTTC
>TRBJ2-5|TRBV20-1|TRBD2|.
CSARDASGSQETQYF
TGCAGTGCTAGAGACGCTAGCGGGAGCCAAGAGACCCAGTACTTC
>TRBJ1-1|TRBV3-1|.|many
CASRWVSVEANTEAFF
TGTGCCAGCCGTTGGGTCTCCGTCGAGGCGAACACTGAAGCTTTCTTT
>TRBJ1-1|TRBV28|TRBD1|few
CASSTGENTEAFF
TGTGCCAGCAGTACAGGGGAGAACACTGAAGCTTTCTTT
>TRBJ2-5|TRBV5-5|TRBD2|many
CASSALAGGETQYF
TGTGCCAGCAGCGCACTAGCGGGGGGTGAGACCCAGTACTTC
>TRBJ1-3|TRBV3-1|.|few
CASSLGRAASGNTIYF
TGTGCCAGCAGCCTGGGCAGGGCAGCCTCTGGAAACACCATATATTTT
>TRBJ2-7|TRBV2|TRBD1|many
CASSEGGPGQSYEQYF
TGTGCCAGCAGTGAAGGAGGACCGGGACAGAGCTACGAGCAGTACTTC
>TRBJ2-3|TRBV12-3/TRBV12-4|.|few
CASSPGGSDTQYF
TGTGCCAGCAGCCCCGGCGGCTCAGATACGCAGTATTTT
>TRBJ1-1|TRBV10-1|.|many
CASSETGLTEAFF
TGCGCCAGCAGTGAGACAGGCTTGACTGAAGCTTTCTTT
>TRBJ2-5|TRBV5-5|.|many
CASSFSQGVQETQYF
TGTGCCAGCAGCTTTTCACAGGGAGTCCAAGAGACCCAGTACTTC
>TRBJ1-2|TRBV19|.|many
CASRTPGPSHGYTF
TGTGCCAGTCGTACGCCGGGGCCTTCGCATGGCTACACCTTC
>TRBJ2-1|TRBV20-1|TRBD1|.
CSASQIPQPGQGRNEQFF
TGCAGTGCTAGTCAAATCCCCCAACCGGGACAGGGTCGTAATGAGCAGTTCTTC
>TRBJ2-7|TRBV2|.|few
CASSQGIGQPYEQYF
TGCGCCAGCAGCCAAGGCATAGGACAGCCCTACGAGCAGTACTTC
>TRBJ2-3|TRBV11-3|TRBD2|few
CASSLDYTSAPDTQYF
TGTGCCAGCAGCTTAGATTATACTAGCGCCCCAGATACGCAGTATTTT
>TRBJ1-1|TRBV28|.|many
CASSWEGKAFF
TGTGCCAGCAGTTGGGAAGGGAAAGCTTTCTTT
>TRBJ1-1|TRBV12-3/TRBV12-4|.|few
CASSLRRRNTEAFF
TGTGCCAGCAGTTTAAGGCGTCGGAACACTGAAGCTTTCTTT
>TRBJ1-1|TRBV6-2/TRBV6-3|.|many
CASSSPGWVTEAFF
TGTGCCAGCAGTTCCCCGGGGTGGGTAACTGAAGCTTTCTTT
>TRBJ2-3|TRBV7-2|.|many
CASSLFGGSATDTQYF
TGTGCCAGCAGCTTATTTGGGGGGAGTGCTACAGATACGCAGTATTTT
>TRBJ1-6|TRBV20-1|.|few
CSAADRGLSYNSPLHF
TGCAGTGCCGCAGACCGGGGACTCTCATATAATTCACCCCTCCACTTT
>TRBJ1-3|TRBV28|TRBD1|once
CASSTDRVGGNTIYF
TGTGCCAGCAGTACCGACAGGGTGGGTGGAAACACCATATATTTT
>TRBJ1-1|TRBV7-2|.|.
CASQSWRAENTEAFF
TGTGCCAGCCAAAGTTGGCGGGCCGAGAACACTGAAGCTTTCTTT
>TRBJ1-4|TRBV28|TRBD1|many
CARITGTETTNEKLFF
TGTGCCAGAATTACCGGGACAGAAACAACTAATGAAAAACTGTTTTTT
>TRBJ2-7|TRBV7-2|TRBD2|many
CASGWREGEEQYF
TGTGCCAGCGGCTGGCGGGAGGGTGAAGAGCAGTACTTC
>TRBJ1-5|TRBV12-3/TRBV12-4|.|many
CASSGRADLRSQHF
TGTGCCAGCAGTGGTCGGGCAGATCTTAGGTCCCAGCATTTT
>TRBJ2-1|TRBV28|.|.
CASSRRRTISYNEQFF
TGTGCCAGCAGTAGGAGGAGGACTATCTCCTACAATGAGCAGTTCTTC
>TRBJ1-5|TRBV12-5|.|many
CASGLALQPQHF
TGTGCTAGTGGTTTGGCCTTGCAGCCCCAGCATTTT
>TRBJ2-3|TRBV30|.|.
CAWCPRGGFTDTQYF
TGTGCCTGGTGCCCCCGGGGTGGATTCACAGATACGCAGTATTTT
>TRBJ2-1|TRBV24-1|TRBD2|many
CATSDSSGNYNEQFF
TGTGCCACCAGTGATTCCAGCGGGAATTACAATGAGCAGTTCTTC
>TRBJ1-3|TRBV6-1|TRBD1|.
CASSQGARGNTIYF
TGTGCCAGCAGTCAGGGGGCGCGGGGAAACACCATATATTTT
>TRBJ2-1|TRBV5-1|.|many
CASSSDWLASANEQFF
TGCGCCAGCAGCTCGGACTGGCTAGCGTCTGCCAATGAGCAGTTCTTC
>TRBJ2-5|TRBV5-1|TRBD2|few
CASSLAGGVTETQYF
TGCGCCAGCAGCTTGGCTGGGGGGGTTACGGAGACCCAGTACTTC
>TRBJ2-7|TRBV27|TRBD2|many
CASSLNWGLATYEQYF
TGTGCCAGCAGTTTAAATTGGGGACTAGCGACCTACGAGCAGTACTTC
>TRBJ1-5|TRBV27|.|.
CASSQSPLGNQPQHF
TGTGCCAGCAGCCAATCGCCTCTAGGCAATCAGCCCCAGCATTTT
>TRBJ2-6|TRBV18|.|few
CASSPPGAGSGANVLTF
TGTGCCAGCTCACCACCGGGAGCGGGCTCTGGGGCCAACGTCCTGACTTTC
>TRBJ2-1|TRBV19|.|few
CASSIAGSSYNEQFF
TGTGCCAGTAGTATTGCGGGTAGCTCCTACAATGAGCAGTTCTTC
>TRBJ2-1|TRBV10-1|TRBD2|.
CASSETAGGPDEQFF
TGCGCCAGCAGTGAGACCGCGGGAGGGCCTGATGAGCAGTTCTTC
>TRBJ1-1|TRBV12-3/TRBV12-4|.|many
CASSLTAQAFF
TGTGCCAGCAGTCTGACAGCTCAAGCTTTCTTT
>TRBJ2-7|TRBV6-1|TRBD1|many
CASTTGVVSYEQYF
TGTGCCAGCACCACAGGGGTCGTCTCCTACGAGCAGTACTTC